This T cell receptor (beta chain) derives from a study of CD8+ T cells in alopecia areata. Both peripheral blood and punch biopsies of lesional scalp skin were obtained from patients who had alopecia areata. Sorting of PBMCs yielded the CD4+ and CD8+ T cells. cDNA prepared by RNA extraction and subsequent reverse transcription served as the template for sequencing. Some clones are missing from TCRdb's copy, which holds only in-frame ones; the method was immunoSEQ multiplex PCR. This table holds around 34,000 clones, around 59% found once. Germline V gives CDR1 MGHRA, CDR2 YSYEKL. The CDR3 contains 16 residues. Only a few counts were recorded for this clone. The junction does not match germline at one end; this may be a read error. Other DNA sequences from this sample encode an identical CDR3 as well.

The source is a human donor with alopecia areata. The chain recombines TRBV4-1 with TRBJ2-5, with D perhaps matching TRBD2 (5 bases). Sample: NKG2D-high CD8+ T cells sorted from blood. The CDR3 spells CASSQASSEGQETQYF. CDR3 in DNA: TGTGCCAGCAGCCAGGCTAGCTCCGAGGGACAAGAGACCCAGTACTTC.